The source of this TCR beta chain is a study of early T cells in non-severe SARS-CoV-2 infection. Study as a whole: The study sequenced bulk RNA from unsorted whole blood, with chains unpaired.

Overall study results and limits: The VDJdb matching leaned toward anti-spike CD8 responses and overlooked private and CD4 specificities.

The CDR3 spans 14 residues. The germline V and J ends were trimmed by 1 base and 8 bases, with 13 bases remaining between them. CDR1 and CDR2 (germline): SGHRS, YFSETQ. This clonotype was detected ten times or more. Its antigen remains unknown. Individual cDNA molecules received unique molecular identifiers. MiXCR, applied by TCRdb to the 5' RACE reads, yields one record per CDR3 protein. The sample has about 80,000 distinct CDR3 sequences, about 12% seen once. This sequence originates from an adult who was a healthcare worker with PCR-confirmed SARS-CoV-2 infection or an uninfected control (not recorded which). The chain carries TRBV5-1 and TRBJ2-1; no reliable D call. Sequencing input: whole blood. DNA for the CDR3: TGCGCCAGCAGCTTGCTTGCAACGGGCGATGAGCAGTTCTTC. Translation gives CASSLLATGDEQFF.